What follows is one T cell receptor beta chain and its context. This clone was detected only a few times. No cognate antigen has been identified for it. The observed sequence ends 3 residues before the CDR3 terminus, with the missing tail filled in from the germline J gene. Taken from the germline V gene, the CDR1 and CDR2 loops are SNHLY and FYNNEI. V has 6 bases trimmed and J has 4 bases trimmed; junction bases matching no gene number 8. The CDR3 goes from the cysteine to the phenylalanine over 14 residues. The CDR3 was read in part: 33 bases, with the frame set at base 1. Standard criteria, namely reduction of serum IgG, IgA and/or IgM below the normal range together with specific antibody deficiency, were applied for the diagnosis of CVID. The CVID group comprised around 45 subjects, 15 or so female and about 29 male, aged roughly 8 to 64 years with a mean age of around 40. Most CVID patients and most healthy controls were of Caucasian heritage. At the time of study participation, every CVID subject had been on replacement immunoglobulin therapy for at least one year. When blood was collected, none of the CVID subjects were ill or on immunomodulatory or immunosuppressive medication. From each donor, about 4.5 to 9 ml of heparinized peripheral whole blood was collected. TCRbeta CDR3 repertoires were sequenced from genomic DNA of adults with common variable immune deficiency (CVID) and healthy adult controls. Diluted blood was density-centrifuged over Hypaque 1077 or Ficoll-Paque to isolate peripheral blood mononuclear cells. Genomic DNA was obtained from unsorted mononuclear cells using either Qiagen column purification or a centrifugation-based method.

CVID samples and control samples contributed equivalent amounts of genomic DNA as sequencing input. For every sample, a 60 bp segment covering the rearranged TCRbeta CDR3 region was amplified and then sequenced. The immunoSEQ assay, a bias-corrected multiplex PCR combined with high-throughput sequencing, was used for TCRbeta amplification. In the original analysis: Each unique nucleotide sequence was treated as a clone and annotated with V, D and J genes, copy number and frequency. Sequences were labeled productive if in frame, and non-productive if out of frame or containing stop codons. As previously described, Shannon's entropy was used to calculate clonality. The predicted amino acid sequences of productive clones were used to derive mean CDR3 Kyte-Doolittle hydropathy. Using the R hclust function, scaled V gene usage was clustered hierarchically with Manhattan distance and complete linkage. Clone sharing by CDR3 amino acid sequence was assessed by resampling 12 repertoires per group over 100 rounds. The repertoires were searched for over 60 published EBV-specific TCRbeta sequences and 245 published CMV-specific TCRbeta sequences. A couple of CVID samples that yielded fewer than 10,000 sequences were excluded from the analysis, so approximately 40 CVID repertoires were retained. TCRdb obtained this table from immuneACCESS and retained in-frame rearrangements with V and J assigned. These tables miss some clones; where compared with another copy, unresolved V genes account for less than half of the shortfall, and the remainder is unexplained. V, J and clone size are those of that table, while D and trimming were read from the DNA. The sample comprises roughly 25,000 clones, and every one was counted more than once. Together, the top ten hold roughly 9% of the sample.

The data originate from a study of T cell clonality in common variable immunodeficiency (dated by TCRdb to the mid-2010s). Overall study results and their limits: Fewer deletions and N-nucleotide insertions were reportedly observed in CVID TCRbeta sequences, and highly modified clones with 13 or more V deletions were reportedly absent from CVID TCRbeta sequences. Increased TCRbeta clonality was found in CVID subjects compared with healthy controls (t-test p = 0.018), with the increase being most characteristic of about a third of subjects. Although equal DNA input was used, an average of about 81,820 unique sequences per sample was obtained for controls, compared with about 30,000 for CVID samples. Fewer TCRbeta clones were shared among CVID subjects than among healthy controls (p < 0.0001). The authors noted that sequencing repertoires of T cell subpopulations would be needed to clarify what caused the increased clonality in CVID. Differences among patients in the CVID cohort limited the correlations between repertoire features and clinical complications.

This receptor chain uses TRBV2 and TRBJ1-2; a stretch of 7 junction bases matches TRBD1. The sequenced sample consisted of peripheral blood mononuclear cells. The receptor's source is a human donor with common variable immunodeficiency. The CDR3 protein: CASRETGPSYGYTF. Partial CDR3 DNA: TGTGCCAGCAGGGAGACAGGGCCGTCCTATGGC.